These 22 T cell receptor beta chains were all obtained from the same sample, sequenced in a study of OX40 agonist ivuxolimab in advanced cancers. Data came from immunoSEQ multiplex PCR; TCRdb stores just in-frame clones and leaves some out. The sample records more than 90,000 clones, 70% to 85% being singletons. Sample: CD4+ or CD8+ T cells sorted from blood, taken in a trial of the OX40 agonist ivuxolimab. The receptors were sampled from an adult with an advanced solid tumor such as melanoma, head and neck, liver or kidney cancer.

The chain is built from TRBV15 and TRBJ1-1, with TRBD1 as a possible D gene (6 bases). Germline V gene data show CDR1 as LNHNV and CDR2 as YYDKDF (reference sequence). The germline V and J ends were trimmed by 7 bases and 6 bases, with 15 bases remaining between them. This CDR3 spans 13 amino acids. The CDR3 here is CATMGGANAEAFF. For the CDR3, the DNA is TGTGCCACCATGGGGGGGGCGAATGCTGAAGCTTTCTTT.

The chain joins TRBV4-3 to TRBJ1-5; D uncertain. The length of the CDR3 is 15 residues. V gave up 0 bases and J gave up 5 bases, with 11 bases separating them. Germline V lookup: CDR1 LGHNA, CDR2 YSLEER. As DNA, the CDR3 is TGCGCCAGCAGCCAAGAAGTTGGCGGGTATCAGCCCCAGCATTTT. Residues: CASSQEVGGYQPQHF.

This clone came up a few times. This chain connects TRBV28 to TRBJ2-7; the D call may be TRBD1 or TRBD2 (5 bases each). CDR1 is MDHEN, CDR2 SYDVKM, per germline. V lost 5 bases to trimming and J lost 4 bases, with 18 bases between them. CDR3 length: 15 amino acids. CDR3 protein: CASSRGRRGVYEQYF. The CDR3 nucleotides read TGTGCCAGCAGTAGGGGACGGCGAGGTGTATACGAGCAGTACTTC.

The V gene is TRBV7-2, the J gene TRBJ2-1; 10 bases are shared with TRBD2. The CDR3 runs to 14 residues. Looked up from germline, CDR1 is SGHTA and CDR2 is FQGNSA. V gave up 5 bases and J gave up 3 bases; unmatched junction bases: 1. This chain's CDR3 is CASSTSGVYNEQFF. The CDR3, as DNA: TGTGCCAGCAGCACTAGCGGGGTCTACAATGAGCAGTTCTTC.

The V and J genes are TRBV7-8 and TRBJ2-4, with TRBD2 identical over 8 bases. This CDR3 spans 15 amino acids. The trim removed 5 bases at V and 6 bases at J, leaving 9 bases unmatched. Germline values: CDR1 SGHVS, CDR2 FQNEAQ. The CDR3 spells CASSPRLAGRNIQYF. The CDR3, as DNA: TGTGCCAGCAGCCCACGGCTAGCGGGTAGAAACATTCAGTACTTC.

This chain links TRBV30 with TRBJ2-5; D not resolved. V lost 2 bases to trimming and J lost 2 bases, with 9 bases between them. Germline lookup yields CDR1 GTSNPN and CDR2 SVGIG (reference sequence). The CDR3 contains 13 residues. Here the CDR3 DNA reads TGTGCCTGGAGTTTCACTTTGCAAGAGACCCAGTACTTC. Its translation: CAWSFTLQETQYF.

The V and J genes are TRBV20-1 and TRBJ2-7; D is undetermined. The V end was cut by 1 base, the J end by 6 bases, with 7 bases between. Germline V gene sequence: CDR1 DFQATT, CDR2 SNEGSKA (reference sequence). The CDR3 runs to 11 residues. In DNA, the CDR3 is TGCAGTGCTAGAGCGGCGGTCGAGCAGTACTTC. Residues: CSARAAVEQYF.

The chain combines TRBV11-2 with TRBJ1-6; TRBD1 agrees at 7 bases. The CDR3 is 15 residues long. Germline values: CDR1 SGHAT, CDR2 FQNNGV. The V and J ends lost 5 bases and 10 bases, in that order; junction bases with no gene match: 11. The CDR3 is CASSHSTGRDSPLHF. The CDR3 DNA is TGTGCCAGCAGCCACTCGACAGGGAGGGACTCACCCCTCCACTTT. Filled out from reference TRBV11-2 and TRBJ1-6, the complete variable domain reads EAGVAQSPRYKIIEKRQSVAFWCNPISGHATLYWYQQILGQGPKLLIQFQNNGVVDDSQLPKDRFSAERLKGVDSTLKIQPAKLEDSAVYLCASSHSTGRDSPLHFGNGTRLTVT.

The sample holds a few counts of this clone. J is TRBJ2-5 and V is TRBV19; 8 bases are a match to TRBD1. In germline, CDR1 is LNHDA, CDR2 SQIVND (reference sequence). The CDR3 contains 14 residues. Germline trimming cut 5 bases from V and 5 bases from J; bases unmatched to any gene: 7. CDR3 in amino acids: CASSFRTGLETQYF. Here the CDR3 DNA reads TGTGCCAGTAGTTTTAGGACAGGGTTGGAGACCCAGTACTTC.

The chain is built from TRBV27 and TRBJ2-7; D may be TRBD2 (5 bases). The CDR3 is 15 amino acids. Germline V gene sequence: CDR1 MNHEY, CDR2 SMNVEV (reference sequence). Trimming removed 8 bases from V and 1 base from J, with 18 bases in between. The CDR3 DNA is TGTGCCAGCCGCCTAGGAGCGGTGGGGTCCTACGAGCAGTACTTC. Its protein is CASRLGAVGSYEQYF.

The chain uses TRBV7-2 and TRBJ2-7; 8 bases are a match to TRBD2. Germline CDR1 is SGHTA and CDR2 is FQGNSA. The CDR3 totals 14 residues. The J segment lost 5 bases and the V segment lost 5 bases, leaving 8 bases of the junction unmatched. CDR3 protein: CASSRGRRGDEQYF. CDR3 sequence (DNA): TGTGCCAGCAGCCGGGGCAGGCGGGGGGACGAGCAGTACTTC.

The chain has TRBV7-3 and TRBJ2-5; a possible D gene is TRBD2 (6 bases). The DNA matches TRBJ2-7 better at its end, which makes the J call doubtful. The CDR3 is made up of 15 amino acids. Germline CDR1 SGHTA, CDR2 FQGTGA. The CDR3 DNA is TGTGCCAGCAGCCCAACCGGGACTGCCATCGGCGAGCAGTACTTC. It translates to CASSPTGTAIGEQYF.

V is TRBV10-3 and J is TRBJ2-7; D is unclear. The V and J ends lost 3 bases and 3 bases respectively, with 9 bases between them. This CDR3 is built from 13 residues. Germline V CDR1 and CDR2: ENHRY, SYGVKD. CDR3 in amino acids: CAISDGRSYEQYF. CDR3 nucleotide sequence: TGTGCCATCAGTGATGGTCGGAGCTACGAGCAGTACTTC.

V gene TRBV28 combines with J gene TRBJ2-1; D is unresolved. The germline V and J ends were trimmed by 3 bases and 1 base, with 1 base remaining between them. CDR3 length: 12 residues. Germline lookup yields CDR1 MDHEN and CDR2 SYDVKM. The CDR3, as DNA: TGTGCCAGCAGTTTTTCCTACAATGAGCAGTTCTTC. Translation gives CASSFSYNEQFF.

The J gene is TRBJ1-2, the V gene TRBV7-8, with 9 bases fitting TRBD1. Germline V gives CDR1 SGHVS, CDR2 FQNEAQ. The CDR3 covers 14 residues. V was pared by 3 bases and J by 6 bases, with 5 bases of the junction left unmatched. The CDR3 DNA is TGTGCCAGCAGCTTCGACGGACAGGGGAATGGCTACACCTTC. Amino acids: CASSFDGQGNGYTF.

This clone was observed a single time. The CDR3 protein is CASSGRGINEKLFF. CDR3 bases: TGTGCCAGCAGCGGCCGGGGCATTAATGAAAAACTGTTTTTT. This chain joins TRBV6-1 and TRBJ1-4, with a possible D match to TRBD1 (5 bases). Per germline, CDR1 MNHNS and CDR2 SASEGT. V gave up 6 bases and J gave up 4 bases, with 12 bases separating them. The CDR3 runs to 14 residues.

The V call is TRBV5-1, the J call TRBJ2-3; 8 bases line up with TRBD2. Trimming took 3 bases from V and 6 from J; bases not matched to a gene: 0. From germline, CDR1 is SGHRS and CDR2 YFSETQ. CDR3 length equals 12 residues. The chain's CDR3 is CASSWTSDTQYF. DNA of the CDR3: TGCGCCAGCAGCTGGACTAGCGATACGCAGTATTTT.

The chain uses TRBV11-3 and TRBJ2-1, with 8 nucleotides matching TRBD1. The trim removed 0 bases at V and 0 bases at J, leaving 4 bases unmatched. CDR1 SGHNT and CDR2 YENEEA come from the germline V gene. The CDR3 is 17 residues long. The CDR3 protein is CASSLDLGQGSYNEQFF. CDR3 DNA sequence: TGTGCCAGCAGCTTAGATCTCGGACAGGGCTCCTACAATGAGCAGTTCTTC.

This clone showed up just a few times. CDR3 in DNA: TGTGCTAGTGGTCCGTACAAGGGGCGAGGAGACGGCGAGCAGTACTTC. The encoded protein is CASGPYKGRGDGEQYF. This chain connects TRBV12-5 to TRBJ2-7, with D possibly TRBD1 on 5 matching bases. V lost 5 bases to trimming and J lost 6 bases, with 23 bases between them. Germline V CDR1 and CDR2: LGHNT, FRNRAP. The CDR3 covers 16 residues. Variable domain in full (rest from reference TRBV12-5 and TRBJ2-7): DARVTQTPRHKVTEMGQEVTMRCQPILGHNTVFWYRQTMMQGLELLAYFRNRAPLDDSGMPKDRFSAEMPDATLATLKIQPSEPRDSAVYFCASGPYKGRGDGEQYFGPGTRLTVT.

V gene TRBV27 combines with J gene TRBJ1-2; maybe TRBD1 (5 bases). CDR1 and CDR2 from the germline V gene are MNHEY and SMNVEV (reference sequence). V was cut by 2 bases and J by 3 bases, with 7 bases left in between. The CDR3 is 13 amino acids. Written as DNA, the CDR3 is TGTGCCAGCAGTTTAACAGGCGACTATGGCTACACCTTC. This gives the protein CASSLTGDYGYTF.

The chain carries TRBV7-9 and TRBJ2-1; D is possibly TRBD2 (6 bases). The CDR3 totals 16 residues. V was trimmed by 3 bases and J by 9 bases, leaving 21 bases between them. Looked up from germline, CDR1 is SEHNR and CDR2 is FQNEAQ (reference sequence). The CDR3 reads CASSFSLTGTLTEQFF. The CDR3 bases are TGTGCCAGCAGCTTTAGCCTTACCGGGACTCTTACTGAGCAGTTCTTC.

The rearrangement links TRBV27 to TRBJ1-4, with 10 positions matching TRBD1. V lost 5 bases to trimming and J lost 8 bases; unmatched junction nucleotides: 11. The CDR3 runs 16 residues. The germline gives CDR1 MNHEY, CDR2 SMNVEV (reference sequence). For the CDR3, the DNA is TGTGCCAGCAGTCCCAGGACAGGGGGGCGCGGCGAAAAACTGTTTTTT. Translation gives CASSPRTGGRGEKLFF.